The following is a TCR beta chain sequence with its context. This clonotype was seen at least ten times. Its antigen is still unknown. No per-base quality is available; no much larger clone lies one base away. The library relied on 5' RACE. Sequencing used an Illumina HiSeq 2500. A second PCR of about 6 to 12 cycles was performed with a sample-barcoded 5' primer and a J-beta primer mix. A template-switch 5' adaptor carrying 12 random nucleotides introduced a unique molecular identifier onto each TCR beta cDNA molecule. At least 2.5 million CDR3-containing paired-end reads were obtained from each sample. First-strand cDNA synthesis was performed from all RNA using the Mint cDNA synthesis kit, with priming by a TRBC-specific oligonucleotide. After uracil-DNA glycosylase treatment, a first 18-cycle PCR used universal primers M1SS and BC2_uni_R on all cDNA. Per the original workflow: Normalization of each sample was performed by random selection of 1 million high-quality reads, each carrying a distinct molecular identifier. Reads sharing molecular identifiers were discarded rather than binned into consensus sequences. MiTCR, run with a Q25 quality threshold and the strictest error-elimination algorithm, handled CDR3 identification, clonotype clustering and error correction. A nonparametric unseen species model with Euler transformation was used to estimate a lower bound on total TCR beta diversity. TCRdb trimmed public reads at Q25 via fastp, called clones via MiXCR and kept in-frame beta chains. Under each unique CDR3 protein, matching rows form one entry showing the most common genes and DNA. The V and J calls and clone size are TCRdb's, not the authors'. The sample table shows hundreds of thousands of distinct CDR3 sequences, and less than 30% are seen once. The ten largest clones add up to 29% of the sample.

This entry is derived from a study of blood T cells in healthy people across ages (dated by TCRdb to between 2015 and 2017). In terms of the full investigation: In model experiments, template switching captured roughly one uniquely barcoded TCR beta cDNA molecule for every two T cells. To avoid experimental bias, donors of different ages were randomly spread across the sequencing lanes. Using deep sequencing normalized with unique cDNA molecular identifiers, the study measured how TCR beta repertoire diversity changes with age. The donors were divided into four age groups: young (average approximately 17 years), middle-aged (over 35), aged (about 61) and long-lived (approximately 74). Using the same blood draw, the study looked at two additional independent replicas of 1 million unique cDNA reads for two donors, one aged 18 to 30 and the other aged 80 or older. The full study reports these points: As age increased, observed TCR beta diversity per million T cells dropped in a roughly linear way, and a significant reduction was already evident by age 40. Because donor CMV infection status was unknown, age-related changes in expanded clonotypes were potentially confounded. Compared with the aged group, the long-lived group had more naive CD4+ T cells, fewer expanded clones and increased TCR diversity, suggesting age selection. Total diversity estimates from one million sequenced T cells were considered lower bounds and underestimates. Observed TCR beta diversity correlated strongly with the percentage of naive T cells measured by flow cytometry. Bulk unsorted PBMC profiling prevented conclusive comparison of naive and antigen-experienced compartments.

There are 13 amino acids in the CDR3, from cysteine to phenylalanine inclusive. The sequence is cut down to CDR3 DNA, 39 bases in frame from base 1. CDR1 and CDR2, per the germline V gene (reference sequence), are DFQATT and SNEGSKA. The donors were a few dozen Caucasian individuals from Russia, aged about 6 to 95 years, who were systemically healthy. Approximately 10 milliliters of peripheral blood were collected from each donor into EDTA-treated Vacutainer tubes. Ficoll-Paque density-gradient centrifugation was used to isolate PBMCs, with at least 6.5 million obtained per sample. Trizol reagent was used to extract total RNA from the PBMCs, yielding at least 5.5 micrograms per sample. Naive CD45RAhigh/CD27high T cell percentages were measured by flow cytometry on a PBMC aliquot from every donor.

This receptor was identified in a woman between 70 and 85 years old in good health. The chain is made from TRBV20-1 and TRBJ2-7; the D gene lacks a confident call. Sequencing used blood. The CDR3 in this case is CSQTRPASYEQYF. The nucleotides are TGCAGCCAAACTCGTCCCGCATCCTACGAGCAGTACTTC.